This T cell receptor beta chain was obtained from a study of response to subunit inactivated influenza vaccine. General study results and limits: T cells newly recruited by each seasonal influenza vaccination are few, the authors suggested.

Trimming stripped 6 bases from V and 3 bases from J, with 15 bases between. This CDR3 comprises 15 residues. Germline lookup yields CDR1 SGHTA and CDR2 FQGNSA. As regards this clonotype: What it binds is unknown.

TCRdb independently ran MiXCR on the RT-PCR reads; one entry per CDR3 protein. Altogether about 700,000 distinct CDR3 sequences are present, 13% to 15% being singletons, with the ten largest covering 7.5% to 8%. The sequencing here drew on PBMCs from blood, taken around 14 days before vaccination. This chain links TRBV7-2 with TRBJ1-5, with D perhaps TRBD1 (5 bases). This clonotype was obtained from a man aged 50-59 years who received an inactivated influenza vaccine. The CDR3 DNA reads TGTGCCAGCAGACGCTTCGACAGCTACAATCAGCCCCAGCATTTT. This encodes CASRRFDSYNQPQHF.